The 7 T cell receptor beta chains reported below all come from one sample, sequenced in a study of cytomegalovirus exposure and HLA in healthy donors. In the PCR, 60 Vbeta and 13 Jbeta primers were used. Produced via immunoSEQ multiplex PCR; TCRdb's table is partial and in-frame only. The data hold some 86,000 clones, with about 85% observed a single time. The material sequenced was PBMCs. These receptors were obtained from a middle-aged woman in good health and CMV-seropositive.

The chain has TRBV30 and TRBJ2-2, with 7 bases matching TRBD2. V gave up 0 bases and J gave up 2 bases; unmatched junction bases: 6. This CDR3 spans 16 amino acids. Germline values: CDR1 GTSNPN, CDR2 SVGIG (reference sequence). The CDR3 DNA reads as TGTGCCTGGAGTGTACGGGGAGGGCTCAACACCGGGGAGCTGTTTTTT. Amino acid sequence: CAWSVRGGLNTGELFF.

The rearrangement uses TRBV6-5 and TRBJ1-4; 8 bases are a match to TRBD1. From germline, CDR1 is MNHEY and CDR2 SVGAGI. V was pared by 0 bases and J by 5 bases, with 2 bases of the junction left unmatched. The CDR3 totals 15 residues. The CDR3 loop reads CASSYSDRENEKLFF. The DNA for the CDR3 is TGTGCCAGCAGTTACTCGGACAGGGAGAATGAAAAACTGTTTTTT.

The chain carries TRBV27 and TRBJ2-7; 8 bases line up with TRBD1. CDR1 and CDR2 from the germline V gene are MNHEY and SMNVEV (reference sequence). V lost 3 bases, J lost 6 bases, and 4 bases stayed unmatched. The CDR3 sequence is 13 residues long. The CDR3 DNA reads TGTGCCAGCAGTTTTACAGGACAGGGCGAGCAGTACTTC. Its translation is CASSFTGQGEQYF.

J is TRBJ2-7 and V is TRBV10-3, with 8 bases that match TRBD1. The ends lost 2 bases at V and 5 bases at J; junction bases unmatched: 2. The CDR3 has 13 residues. Germline V gene data show CDR1 as ENHRY and CDR2 as SYGVKD. CDR3 loop: CAISEDRGHEQYF. As DNA, the CDR3 is TGTGCCATCAGTGAGGACAGGGGACACGAGCAGTACTTC.

This clone has more than one count but fewer than ten. As DNA, the CDR3 is TGTGCCTTCACAACCGACGCAGGGAATCAGCCCCAGCATTTT. It translates to CAFTTDAGNQPQHF. This chain connects TRBV30 to TRBJ1-5; possible D gene TRBD1, 5 bases. V was shortened by 7 bases and J by 4 bases, with 17 bases between the two germline ends. The CDR3 spans 14 residues. Looked up from germline, CDR1 is GTSNPN and CDR2 is SVGIG (reference sequence).

The chain uses TRBV28 and TRBJ1-2; D gene unclear. Trimming shortened V by 2 bases and J by 0 bases, and 10 bases separated the two germline ends. This CDR3 is built from 15 residues. From germline, CDR1 is MDHEN and CDR2 SYDVKM. CDR3 loop: CASSLEGSPNYGYTF. The CDR3 coding sequence is TGTGCCAGCAGTTTAGAGGGCAGTCCTAACTATGGCTACACCTTC.

This sequence joins TRBV29-1 and TRBJ1-1, with D perhaps matching TRBD1 (5 bases). V was pared by 4 bases and J by 6 bases, with 12 bases between. Germline V CDR1 and CDR2: SQVTM, ANQGSEA. The CDR3 sequence is 12 residues long. CDR3 nucleotides: TGCAGCGTTGCGGGGCGGGGGGCTGAAGCTTTCTTT. Its protein product is CSVAGRGAEAFF.